Below, one TCR beta chain is given with its context. PCR was performed a second time for about 7 to 11 cycles using a sample-barcoded 5' primer and a J-beta primer mix. MiXCR was run by TCRdb on the 5' RACE reads, yielding one entry per CDR3 protein. The sample has about 930,000 distinct CDR3 sequences, approximately 32% seen once. This specimen belongs to a study of blood T cells in healthy people across ages. Germline V gives CDR1 DFQATT, CDR2 SNEGSKA (reference sequence). The CDR3 has 14 residues. The V and J ends lost 4 bases and 4 bases, in that order; junction bases with no gene match: 5. The sample was also linked to a second study, of T cells of mothers and their children. That report adds: Overlap ran slightly, non-significantly higher for related than unrelated mother-child pairs.

Sequencing was carried out using blood. The TCR sequence derives from a woman aged 40 to 50 in good health. This rearrangement joins TRBV20-1 to TRBJ2-7; 12 nucleotides match TRBD1. DNA of the CDR3: TGCAGTGCTACTGGGACAGGGGGCTTGTACGAGCAGTACTTC. It is translated as CSATGTGGLYEQYF.